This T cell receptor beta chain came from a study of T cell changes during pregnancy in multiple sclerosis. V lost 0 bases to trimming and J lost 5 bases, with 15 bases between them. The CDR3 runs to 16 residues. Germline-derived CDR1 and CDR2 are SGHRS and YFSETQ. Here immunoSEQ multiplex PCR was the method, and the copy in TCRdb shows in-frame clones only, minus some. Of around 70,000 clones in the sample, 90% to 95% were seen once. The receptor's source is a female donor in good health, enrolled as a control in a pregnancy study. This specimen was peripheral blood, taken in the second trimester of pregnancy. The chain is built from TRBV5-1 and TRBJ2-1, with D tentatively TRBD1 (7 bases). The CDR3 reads CASSLADRRRDNEQFF. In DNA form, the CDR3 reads TGCGCCAGCAGCTTGGCGGACAGGCGGAGGGACAATGAGCAGTTCTTC.